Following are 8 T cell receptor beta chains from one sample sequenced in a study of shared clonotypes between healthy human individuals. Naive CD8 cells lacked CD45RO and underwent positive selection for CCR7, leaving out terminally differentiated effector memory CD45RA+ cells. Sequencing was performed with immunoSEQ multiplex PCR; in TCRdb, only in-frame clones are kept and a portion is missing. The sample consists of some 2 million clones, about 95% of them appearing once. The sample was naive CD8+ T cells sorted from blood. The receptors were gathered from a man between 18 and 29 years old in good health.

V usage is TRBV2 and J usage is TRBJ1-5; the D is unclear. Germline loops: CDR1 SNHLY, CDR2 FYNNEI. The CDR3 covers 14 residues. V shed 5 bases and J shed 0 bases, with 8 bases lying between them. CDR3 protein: CASSPVDSNQPQHF. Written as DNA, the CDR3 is TGTGCCAGCAGTCCAGTGGATAGCAATCAGCCCCAGCATTTT. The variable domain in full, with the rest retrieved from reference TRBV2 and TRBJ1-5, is EPEVTQTPSHQVTQMGQEVILRCVPISNHLYFYWYRQILGQKVEFLVSFYNNEISEKSEIFDDQFSVERPDGSNFTLKIRSTKLEDSAMYFCASSPVDSNQPQHFGDGTRLSIL.

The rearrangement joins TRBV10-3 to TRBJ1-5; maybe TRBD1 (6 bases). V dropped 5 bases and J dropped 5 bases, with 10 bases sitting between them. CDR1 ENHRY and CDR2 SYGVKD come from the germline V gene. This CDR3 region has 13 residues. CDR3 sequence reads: CAISSGEDQPQHF. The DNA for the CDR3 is TGTGCCATCAGTTCAGGGGAGGATCAGCCCCAGCATTTT.

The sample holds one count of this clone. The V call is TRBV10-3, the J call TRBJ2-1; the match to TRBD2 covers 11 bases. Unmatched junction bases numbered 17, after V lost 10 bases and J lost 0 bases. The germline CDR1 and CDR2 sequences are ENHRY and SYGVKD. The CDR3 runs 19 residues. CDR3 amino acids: CATVPWSSGRGSSYNEQFF. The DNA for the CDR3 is TGTGCCACCGTTCCGTGGAGTAGCGGGAGGGGATCCTCCTACAATGAGCAGTTCTTC.

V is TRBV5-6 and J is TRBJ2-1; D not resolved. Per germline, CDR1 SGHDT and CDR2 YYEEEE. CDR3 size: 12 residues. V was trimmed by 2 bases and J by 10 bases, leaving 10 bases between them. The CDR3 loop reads CASSLDPPEQFF. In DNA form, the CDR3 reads TGTGCCAGCAGCTTAGACCCGCCCGAGCAGTTCTTC.

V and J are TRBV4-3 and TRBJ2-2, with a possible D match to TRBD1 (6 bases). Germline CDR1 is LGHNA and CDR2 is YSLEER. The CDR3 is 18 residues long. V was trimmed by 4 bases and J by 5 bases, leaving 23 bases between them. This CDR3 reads CASSLRGGPRIETGELFF. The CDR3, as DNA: TGCGCCAGCAGCCTCCGAGGGGGACCCAGGATTGAGACCGGGGAGCTGTTTTTT.

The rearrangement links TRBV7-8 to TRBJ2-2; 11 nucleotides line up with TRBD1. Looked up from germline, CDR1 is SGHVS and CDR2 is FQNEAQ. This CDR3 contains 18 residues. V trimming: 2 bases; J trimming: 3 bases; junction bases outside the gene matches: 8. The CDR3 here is CASSLLVGDRGDTGELFF. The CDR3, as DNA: TGTGCCAGCAGCTTATTGGTGGGGGACAGGGGGGACACCGGGGAGCTGTTTTTT.

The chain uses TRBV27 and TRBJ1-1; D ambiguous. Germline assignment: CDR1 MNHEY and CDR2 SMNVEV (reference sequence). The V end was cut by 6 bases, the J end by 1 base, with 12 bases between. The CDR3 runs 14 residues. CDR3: CASRTPGSNTEAFF. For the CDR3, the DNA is TGTGCCAGCAGGACACCGGGCTCGAACACTGAAGCTTTCTTT.

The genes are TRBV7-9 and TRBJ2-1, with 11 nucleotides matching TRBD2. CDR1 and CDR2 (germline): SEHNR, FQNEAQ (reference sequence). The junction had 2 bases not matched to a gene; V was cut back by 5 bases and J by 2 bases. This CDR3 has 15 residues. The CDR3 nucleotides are TGTGCCAGCAGCCAGACTAGCGGGGCCTACAATGAGCAGTTCTTC. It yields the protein CASSQTSGAYNEQFF.